One T cell receptor (beta chain) is described in this entry. Trimming at V came to 3 bases and at J to 5 bases, leaving 9 bases not matched to a gene. The CDR3 extends over 17 amino acids. The germline V gene has CDR1 LGHDT and CDR2 YNNKEL (reference sequence). These data belong to a study of blood T cell repertoires in COVID-19. Across the study: Italy, Spain and the United States were the sources of the convalescent and acute COVID-19 samples. The cDNA or gDNA used as material had been derived from T cells, B-cell-depleted T cells, or PBMCs.

The authors' processing: How many nucleated cells were present was estimated from reference gene primer amplification. Measured with immunoSEQ multiplex PCR; TCRdb has only the in-frame clones, and not every one. V, J and clone size derive from that table, while D and trimming were established from the DNA sequence. The repertoire holds roughly 69,000 clones, over 65% seen once, with 14% in the top ten. This receptor was taken from a man between 60 and 75 years old with COVID-19, enrolled during active disease. Material: peripheral blood. This chain links TRBV3-1 (or the pseudogene TRBV3-2) with TRBJ2-3; 12 positions agree with TRBD2. In nucleotides, the CDR3 is TGTGCCAGCAGCCAGCATCCTCTAGCGGGGGGGAAAGATACGCAGTATTTT. Encoded protein: CASSQHPLAGGKDTQYF.